Included here is one T cell receptor beta chain sequence, with context. No antigen is known for it. This entry is derived from a study of cytomegalovirus exposure and HLA in healthy donors. Study conclusions and caveats: Later analysis showed TCR association rates varying by HLA locus, highest for DRB1 and lowest for HLA-C. For TCR beta chains, V- and J-gene trimming was later linked to a missense DCLRE1C variant. Usually a TCR sequence was rare, but some public TCRs were found in many donors.

The PCR ran on 60 Vbeta and 13 Jbeta primers. Produced via immunoSEQ multiplex PCR; TCRdb's table is partial and in-frame only. This table holds about 95,000 clones, 80% to 90% found once. The sample comprised PBMCs. The origin of this receptor is a man aged 30 to 45 in good health and CMV-seropositive.

The CDR3 reads CASSYTQLAGLYEQYF. CDR3 DNA: TGTGCCAGCAGTTACACCCAACTAGCGGGACTCTACGAGCAGTACTTC. The rearrangement joins TRBV6-5 to TRBJ2-5, with 10 bases fitting TRBD2. The J call may be faulty, since TRBJ2-7 better matches the DNA end. Germline CDR1 reads MNHEY; CDR2 reads SVGAGI. This CDR3 is built from 16 residues.